This TCR beta chain was retrieved from a study of identical twins (dated by TCRdb to about 2016). About the full investigation: To test whether fetal clonotypes persist, the study used deep sequencing on TCR alpha and beta repertoires from monozygotic twins, unrelated adults of various ages, and cord blood. To rule out contamination, the twin experiments were replicated at different times with different library preparation protocols. Results and caveats for the whole study, not just this receptor: Conclusions relied on cross-sectional statistical analysis, since the same donors could not be followed over many years. Compared with coincidental sharing between unrelated individuals, out-of-frame TCR alpha sequences shared between twins showed an excess of sequences with low generation probability. In beta out-of-frame sequences, excess twin sharing was weaker, because having fewer shared sequences lowered the signal-to-noise ratio. Recombination models systematically underestimated out-of-frame TCR alpha sharing in monozygotic twins but agreed with sharing between unrelated individuals. Abundant cord blood beta clonotypes carried fewer insertions; young adult naive repertoires showed a weaker similar trend, while memory repertoires showed none. Zero-insertion analyses could be partly confounded by invariant T cells such as MAIT and iNKT, although diverse VJ usage argued against such confounding for most clonotypes.

Every donor in the study was a healthy Caucasian. Library preparation used 5' RACE. The sequencer was an Illumina HiSeq 2000. A universal primer binding site was added through template switching, and the final cDNA carried a unique molecular identifier so that TCR cDNA molecules could be counted accurately. Specific primers in the conserved constant-segment region were used to synthesize first-strand cDNA for TCR alpha and beta chains. To control for contamination, every cDNA library carried two barcodes: a SMART-Mk sample barcode plus Illumina barcodes. TruSeq adapter sequences, together with Illumina sample barcodes, were added in two successive PCR steps. TCR alpha and beta cDNA libraries were sequenced on the Illumina HiSeq platform with custom primers. Turning to the authors' computational methods: MiGEC processed the raw reads to extract unique molecular identifiers, while MiXCR was used to determine the CDR3 positions. Recombination models were inferred per individual with the repgenHMM and IGoR tools using an EM algorithm. Shared clonotypes were analyzed with the tcR package in R, and sharing was normalized by the product of cloneset sizes. Out-of-frame nonproductive sequences were analyzed to study raw recombination free of thymic and clonal selection effects. TCRdb redid the processing of the public reads, applying fastp at Q25 and MiXCR, and retained in-frame beta chains. For every CDR3 protein sequence, its rows merge into one entry that carries the most common genes and DNA. The V and J calls come from TCRdb's annotation, not from the publication. Recorded for this sample are 1.5 million to 2 million distinct CDR3 sequences; under 35% of them occurred a single time. The ten most abundant clones make up roughly 0.3% of the sample.

Remarks on this clonotype: Its antigen target is currently unknown. Nothing much larger sits one base from this clone, and base qualities are not available.

The sample comprised cord blood. This clonotype originated in a newborn girl in good health.

The bases read TGTGCCAGCAGCAGGACTAGCGGGAGCCTCGCCGAGCAGTACTTC. This sequence encodes CASSRTSGSLAEQYF. The rearranged chain carries TRBV7-2 and TRBJ2-7; 13 central nucleotides agree with TRBD2. V is trimmed back by 5 bases and J by 6 bases, and the junction contains 7 bases that no gene match accounts for. The germline V gene specifies SGHTA as CDR1 and FQGNSA as CDR2. There are 15 amino acids in the CDR3, from cysteine to phenylalanine inclusive. Left in the record is the CDR3 DNA by itself, 45 bases read in frame from the first base.